This T cell receptor beta chain originates from a study of vaccination and CD4 T cells after COVID-19. Overall study: Cells were stimulated with overlapping spike peptide pools from SARS-CoV-2, HCoV-NL63, HCoV-OC43 and HCoV-229E.

Indicated time point: late sampling 161 to 241 days after vaccination in a few convalescent patients. Treatment meaning: roughly nine-day PBMC culture with coronavirus spike peptide pools or control peptides (ViraFEST assay). The Oncomine TCR Beta short-read assay was what sequenced the DNA obtained from cultured CD4+ T cells. TCRdb re-analysed the PCR reads in MiXCR, keeping a single row per CDR3 protein. The data show 25,000 to 30,000 distinct CDR3 sequences, roughly a third seen once. V was cut by 0 bases and J by 9 bases, with 19 bases left in between. The CDR3 totals 16 residues. Per germline, CDR1 MGHRA and CDR2 YSYEKL. Comment on this clonotype: The antigen is undetermined.

This receptor was obtained from a human donor who had recovered from COVID-19. The sample was CD4+ T cells from blood, cultured in vitro, taken about 7 months after SARS-CoV-2 vaccination. V and J are TRBV4-1 and TRBJ2-3, with a possible D match to TRBD2 (6 bases). Here the CDR3 DNA reads TGCGCCAGCAGCCAAGAGGGGGGACTGGGGCCAGTCACGCAGTATTTT. Its translation is CASSQEGGLGPVTQYF.